What follows are 25 T cell receptor beta chains derived from one specimen sequenced in a study of immune evolution from preneoplasia to lung adenocarcinoma. Assay used: immunoSEQ multiplex PCR; TCRdb lists only in-frame clones, some missing. The table lists about 2,500 clones, 84% of them singletons, with 3.5% in the top ten. The sample comprised FFPE adjacent normal lung tissue. Source of these receptors: an older person with lung adenocarcinoma.

With regard to this clone: A read error may produce the germline difference seen at one junction end. The chain uses TRBV30 and TRBJ1-4; the D gene is possibly TRBD1 (5 bases). CDR1 GTSNPN and CDR2 SVGIG come from the germline V gene (reference sequence). The CDR3 is 15 residues long. CDR3 residues: CAWSPEGSGRERLFF. DNA for the CDR3: TGTGCCTGGAGTCCTGAGGGGAGCGGGCGTGAAAGACTGTTTTTT.

The chain is built from TRBV18 and TRBJ1-5, with D maybe TRBD1 (5 bases). V was pared by 3 bases and J by 1 base, with 10 bases between. The germline CDR1 and CDR2 sequences are KGHSH and LQKENI. The CDR3 is made up of 15 amino acids. Here the CDR3 reads CASSPQGGSNQPQHF. As DNA, the CDR3 is TGTGCCAGCTCACCTCAGGGAGGGAGCAATCAGCCCCAGCATTTT.

This clone was counted only a few times. The chain carries TRBV5-1 and TRBJ1-6; maybe TRBD1 (5 bases). The ends were cut back, 6 bases at V and 6 bases at J, with 13 bases in the middle. The CDR3 has 14 residues. The germline gives CDR1 SGHRS, CDR2 YFSETQ. The CDR3 loop is CASTGPGPNSPLHF. CDR3 nucleotide sequence: TGCGCCAGCACCGGGCCAGGGCCTAATTCACCCCTCCACTTT.

The rearrangement links TRBV7-9 to TRBJ1-2; D not certain. V lost 1 base and J lost 8, with 8 bases in between. CDR3 length equals 12 residues. Germline lookup yields CDR1 SEHNR and CDR2 FQNEAQ (reference sequence). The CDR3 protein is CASSLVARGYTF. Written as DNA, the CDR3 is TGTGCCAGCAGCTTAGTGGCCAGAGGCTACACCTTC. The full variable domain, rest sourced from reference TRBV7-9 and TRBJ1-2, is DTGVSQNPRHKITKRGQNVTFRCDPISEHNRLYWYRQTLGQGPEFLTYFQNEAQLEKSRLLSDRFSAERPKGSFSTLEIQRTEQGDSAMYLCASSLVARGYTFGSGTRLTVV.

V usage is TRBV5-1 and J usage is TRBJ1-1; D is perhaps TRBD1 (6 bases). Per the germline V gene, CDR1 is SGHRS and CDR2 is YFSETQ. V was pared by 0 bases and J by 4 bases, with 16 bases between. The CDR3 totals 16 residues. Here the CDR3 DNA reads TGCGCCAGCAGCTTGGGGGGACAAACAGTGGGCACTGAAGCTTTCTTT. It encodes CASSLGGQTVGTEAFF.

V is TRBV19 and J is TRBJ2-5; 13 nucleotides line up with TRBD2. V lost 1 base, J lost 4 bases, and 9 bases stayed unmatched. The CDR3 spans 18 residues. Germline assignment: CDR1 LNHDA and CDR2 SQIVND (reference sequence). The CDR3 sequence: CASSIGGTSGGAGETQYF. The DNA for the CDR3 is TGTGCCAGTAGTATAGGAGGAACTAGCGGGGGGGCCGGAGAGACCCAGTACTTC.

This clone appeared a few times. J is TRBJ2-1 and V is TRBV7-6; TRBD1 matches 9 bases. The V and J ends lost 5 bases and 3 bases, in that order; junction bases with no gene match: 5. CDR1 and CDR2 from the germline V gene are SGHVS and FNYEAQ. The CDR3 consists of 15 residues. The CDR3 region has the DNA TGTGCCAGCAGCCGGGCGGGACAGGGCTACAATGAGCAGTTCTTC. Its protein is CASSRAGQGYNEQFF.

The rearrangement joins TRBV2 to TRBJ2-7; TRBD2 is a possible D gene (5 bases). Germline-derived CDR1 and CDR2 are SNHLY and FYNNEI. The CDR3 length is 13 residues. Trimming shortened V by 7 bases and J by 4 bases, and 14 bases separated the two germline ends. The CDR3 coding sequence is TGTGCCAGCAAAGGGAGAATATTTTACGAGCAGTACTTC. This encodes CASKGRIFYEQYF.

This chain connects TRBV6-1 to TRBJ2-3; TRBD1 agrees at 7 bases. The CDR3 contains 15 residues. The junction had 5 bases not matched to a gene; V was cut back by 3 bases and J by 2 bases. Germline CDR1 and CDR2: MNHNS and SASEGT. The CDR3 nucleotides are TGTGCCAGCAGTGACCGGGACAGCCCCACAGATACGCAGTATTTT. Encoded protein: CASSDRDSPTDTQYF.

The chain links TRBV9 to TRBJ2-7; TRBD2 aligns across 8 bases. This CDR3 has 14 amino acids. Trimming cost V 0 bases and J 10 bases; bases outside gene matches: 9. From germline, CDR1 is SGDLS and CDR2 YYNGEE. The CDR3 here is CASSVGSGTVGQYF. CDR3 in DNA: TGTGCCAGCAGCGTAGGTAGCGGGACCGTTGGACAGTACTTC. The complete variable domain, with remaining parts taken from reference TRBV9 and TRBJ2-7, reads DSGVTQTPKHLITATGQRVTLRCSPRSGDLSVYWYQQSLDQGLQFLIQYYNGEERAKGNILERFSAQQFPDLHSELNLSSLELGDSALYFCASSVGSGTVGQYFGPGTRLTVT.

This clone was found a few times. The chain links TRBV29-1 to TRBJ2-3; 10 bases are a match to TRBD2. This CDR3 spans 14 amino acids. Germline CDR1 reads SQVTM; CDR2 reads ANQGSEA. V trimming: 7 bases; J trimming: 1 base; junction bases outside the gene matches: 5. This CDR3 is CSASGTSGTDTQYF. For the CDR3, the DNA is TGCAGCGCATCCGGGACTAGCGGCACAGATACGCAGTATTTT.

The chain joins TRBV12-2 to TRBJ2-5; the D call TRBD1 from the table was never checked on the DNA. TRBV12-2 is tagged as a pseudogene. The CDR3 has 16 residues. CDR3 in amino acids: CASRLRQGVESETQYF. In DNA, the CDR3 is TGTGCAAGTCGCTTACGCCAGGGTGTGGAGTCGGAGACCCAGTACTTC.

The V and J genes are TRBV30 and TRBJ2-6; the D call may be TRBD1 or TRBD2 (5 bases each). The CDR3 covers 16 residues. Germline CDR1 reads GTSNPN; CDR2 reads SVGIG (reference sequence). V was clipped by 6 bases and J by 0 bases, with 15 bases between them. Here the CDR3 DNA reads TGTGCCTGCCAGGGACCGACCCGCTCTGGGGCCAACGTCCTGACTTTC. Protein sequence: CACQGPTRSGANVLTF.

The J gene is TRBJ1-4, the V gene TRBV7-9; D not resolved. Trimming shortened V by 4 bases and J by 7 bases, and 13 bases separated the two germline ends. The CDR3 contains 14 residues. CDR1 and CDR2 from the germline V gene are SEHNR and FQNEAQ (reference sequence). The DNA for the CDR3 is TGTGCCAGCAGCTCACAGCAAAATGGTGAAAAACTGTTTTTT. Its translation is CASSSQQNGEKLFF.

The chain uses TRBV9 and TRBJ2-2; TRBD1 might be the D (5 bases). V was pared by 0 bases and J by 4 bases, with 10 bases between. CDR3 length: 15 residues. The germline gives CDR1 SGDLS, CDR2 YYNGEE. CDR3 residues: CASSVEWTTTGELFF. In DNA, the CDR3 is TGTGCCAGCAGCGTAGAGTGGACAACCACCGGGGAGCTGTTTTTT.

This clone is a singleton in its sample. The rearrangement joins TRBV5-6 to TRBJ2-5, with D maybe TRBD2 (5 bases). The CDR3 totals 12 residues. Germline V gene lookup returns CDR1 SGHDT and CDR2 YYEEEE. V dropped 2 bases and J dropped 5 bases, with 7 bases sitting between them. The DNA of the CDR3 is TGTGCCAGCAGCTTTGGACTTGAGACCCAGTACTTC. As protein: CASSFGLETQYF.

The chain employs TRBV6-4 and TRBJ2-2; no reliable D call. This CDR3 region has 14 residues. V was shortened by 3 bases and J by 2 bases, with 7 bases between the two germline ends. CDR1 is MRHNA, CDR2 SNTAGT, per germline. CDR3 bases: TGTGCCAGCAGTGAGAAGGGAAACACCGGGGAGCTGTTTTTT. Its translation is CASSEKGNTGELFF.

This clone was seen just once. J is TRBJ2-1 and V is TRBV29-1; D might be TRBD1 (6 bases). The ends were cut back, 3 bases at V and 4 bases at J, with 22 bases in the middle. Germline lookup yields CDR1 SQVTM and CDR2 ANQGSEA. The CDR3 is 17 residues long. The CDR3: CSVDKAAGVGYYNEQFF. The CDR3 DNA sequence: TGCAGCGTTGACAAAGCCGCAGGGGTGGGGTATTACAATGAGCAGTTCTTC.

The chain is built from TRBV4-2 and TRBJ1-4; TRBD1 matches at 12 bases. CDR1 is LGHNA and CDR2 is YNFKEQ in the germline V gene. With 4 bases clipped from V and 5 bases from J, the junction kept 5 bases outside the gene matches. The CDR3 covers 16 residues. The CDR3 here is CASSRDRGPLNEKLFF. CDR3 nucleotides: TGTGCCAGCAGCCGGGACAGGGGGCCTCTGAATGAAAAACTGTTTTTT.

The V call is TRBV13, the J call TRBJ2-1, with D possibly called TRBD1 or TRBD2 (5 bases each). This CDR3 is built from 16 residues. CDR1 PRHDT and CDR2 FYEKMQ come from the germline V gene (reference sequence). V lost 4 bases to trimming and J lost 5 bases, with 18 bases between them. In DNA form, the CDR3 reads TGTGCCAGCAGCTACTCTCCCGGGTGGGGGAACAATGAGCAGTTCTTC. Translating gives CASSYSPGWGNNEQFF.

The chain couples TRBV7-9 to TRBJ1-3; TRBD1 is a possible D gene (6 bases). Germline values: CDR1 SEHNR, CDR2 FQNEAQ (reference sequence). Trimming stripped 4 bases from V and 0 bases from J, with 13 bases between. The CDR3 loop spans 16 amino acids. The chain's CDR3 is CASSSPGQFSGNTIYF. CDR3 nucleotide sequence: TGTGCCAGCAGCTCCCCTGGACAGTTCTCTGGAAACACCATATATTTT. Filled out from reference TRBV7-9 and TRBJ1-3, the complete variable domain reads DTGVSQNPRHKITKRGQNVTFRCDPISEHNRLYWYRQTLGQGPEFLTYFQNEAQLEKSRLLSDRFSAERPKGSFSTLEIQRTEQGDSAMYLCASSSPGQFSGNTIYFGEGSWLTVV.

The chain is built from TRBV2 and TRBJ2-1; TRBD2 matches at 13 bases. The ends lost 6 bases at V and 5 bases at J; junction bases unmatched: 7. Germline lookup yields CDR1 SNHLY and CDR2 FYNNEI. This CDR3 spans 16 amino acids. In nucleotides, the CDR3 is TGTGCCAGCAGCCCATCGGGACTAGCGGGAAACAATGAGCAGTTCTTC. Protein: CASSPSGLAGNNEQFF.

This clone came up once. The chain uses TRBV11-2 and TRBJ2-5; D ambiguous. Germline assignment: CDR1 SGHAT and CDR2 FQNNGV. V shed 4 bases and J shed 2 bases, with 5 bases lying between them. This CDR3 contains 12 residues. CDR3 sequence: CASSYFQETQYF. The DNA of the CDR3 is TGTGCCAGCAGCTATTTTCAAGAGACCCAGTACTTC.

The chain has TRBV2 and TRBJ2-5; D may be TRBD1 or TRBD2 (5 bases each). Trimming stripped 6 bases from V and 7 bases from J, with 15 bases between. The CDR3 has 13 residues. CDR1 and CDR2 from the germline V gene are SNHLY and FYNNEI. The CDR3 nucleotides read TGTGCCAGCAGCGGGGACGGCGAGGGGACCCAGTACTTC. Protein product: CASSGDGEGTQYF.

This clone was seen a single time. The chain is built from TRBV9 and TRBJ2-7, with unresolved D. Germline CDR1 reads SGDLS; CDR2 reads YYNGEE. Trimming removed 3 bases at V and 6 bases at J, with 10 bases between. There are 12 residues in the CDR3. This CDR3 is CASSGTTLEQYF. DNA of the CDR3: TGTGCCAGCAGCGGTACTACCCTCGAGCAGTACTTC.